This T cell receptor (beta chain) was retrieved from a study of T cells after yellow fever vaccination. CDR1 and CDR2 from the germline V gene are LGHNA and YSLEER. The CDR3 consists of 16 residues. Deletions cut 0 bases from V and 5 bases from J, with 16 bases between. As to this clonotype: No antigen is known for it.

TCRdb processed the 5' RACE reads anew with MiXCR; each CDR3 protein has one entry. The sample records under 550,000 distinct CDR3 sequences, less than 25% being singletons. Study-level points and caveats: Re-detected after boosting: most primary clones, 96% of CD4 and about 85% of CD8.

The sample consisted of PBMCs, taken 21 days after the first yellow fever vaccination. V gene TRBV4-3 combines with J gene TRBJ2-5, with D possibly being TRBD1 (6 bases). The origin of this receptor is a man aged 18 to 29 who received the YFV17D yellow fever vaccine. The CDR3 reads CASSQEGLQGWETQYF. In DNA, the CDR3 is TGCGCCAGCAGCCAAGAGGGGCTGCAGGGGTGGGAGACCCAGTACTTC.